This T cell receptor (beta chain) derives from a study of technical replicates of blood from several donors. With V trimmed by 4 bases and J by 2 bases, 2 bases remained unmatched. CDR3 length: 14 amino acids. Germline CDR1 reads SGHRS; CDR2 reads YFSETQ. Profiling relied on immunoSEQ multiplex PCR, and the TCRdb table lists in-frame clones only, not all of them. The sample lists tens of thousands of clones; roughly four fifths were seen once. Only one count was recorded for this clone. The sample was PBMCs. This clonotype was sampled from a human donor in good health. Some clones in this sample may be carry-over from other donors' samples. The J gene is TRBJ2-7, the V gene TRBV5-1, with 11 bases fitting TRBD1. The CDR3: CASSQDRGPYEQYF. The CDR3 DNA sequence: TGCGCCAGCAGCCAGGACAGGGGGCCCTACGAGCAGTACTTC. The whole variable domain, remainder taken from reference TRBV5-1 and TRBJ2-7, is KAGVTQTPRYLIKTRGQQVTLSCSPISGHRSVSWYQQTPGQGLQFLFEYFSETQRNKGNFPGRFSGRQFSNSRSEMNVSTLELGDSALYLCASSQDRGPYEQYFGPGTRLTVT.